This T cell receptor (beta chain) was sequenced during a study of blood T cell repertoires in COVID-19 (dated by TCRdb to 2020 to 2022). Context from the whole study: The collaborator samples originated in the United States, Italy and Spain and spanned the acute and convalescent phases of COVID-19. The prospective study material was composed of cDNA or gDNA derived from T cells, B-cell-depleted T cells, or PBMCs. The dataset comprised deeply sampled blood TCRbeta repertoires from subjects exposed to, actively infected with, or recovered from COVID-19. A freely available public database, intended as a resource for researchers studying the immune response to SARS-CoV-2, is where the repertoires were released. Samples came from the ongoing ImmuneRACE study (first 160 participants) plus 1,254 subjects from 6 global collaborators. The sample metadata nearly always contained a de-identified subject ID, COVID-19 status, age in years and sex. Where available, HLA class I and class II types were taken from metadata supplied by the sample provider and were not determined by assay-based typing. General study outcomes and caveats: How much clinical and demographic metadata was included differed by source and by participant, and the metadata was provided uncurated.

V is pared back by 3 bases and J by 2 bases, with 7 bases lying between the germline termini. Its CDR3 holds 13 amino acids, cysteine through phenylalanine. The DNA shown is the 39-base CDR3, in frame from base 1. In regard to this clone: Which antigen it targets is not known. Within one base of it there is no much larger clone, and no base qualities were kept.

TCRbeta CDR3 regions were amplified from genomic DNA by means of the immunoSEQ Assay, a bias-controlled multiplex PCR. The authors processed their data as follows. Nucleated cell counts per sample were estimated from amplification of reference gene primers within the assay. Sequence reads were collapsed and filtered to measure the absolute abundance of every unique TCRbeta CDR3 rearrangement. For each sample, productive Simpson clonality was calculated as the square root of Simpson's diversity index across productive rearrangements. TCRdb provides this immuneACCESS table in a form limited to in-frame rearrangements. Some clones are lacking; in checked studies, under half of them reflect an unresolved V gene, and why the rest are absent is not known. D and trimming come from the DNA, and the V and J calls and clone size come from that table. This sample is represented by approximately 250,000 clones; more than 80% of them were singletons. The ten largest make up around 2.2% of the sample.

A second Seattle source provided samples from volunteer blood donors who had recovered from COVID-19. The collaborating institutions used their own protocols to collect whole blood in K2EDTA tubes. For TCRbeta analysis, collaborators shipped samples as frozen whole blood, isolated PBMCs, or DNA extracted from either of those sample types. The source is a man in his thirties or forties who had recovered from COVID-19. The chain links TRBV12-3 or TRBV12-4 with TRBJ2-5; TRBD1 could be the D gene, as 5 bases match. Sequencing was carried out using peripheral blood. The DNA sequence is as follows: TGTGCCAGCAGTTTCAACAGGCAAGAGACCCAGTACTTC. It translates to CASSFNRQETQYF.